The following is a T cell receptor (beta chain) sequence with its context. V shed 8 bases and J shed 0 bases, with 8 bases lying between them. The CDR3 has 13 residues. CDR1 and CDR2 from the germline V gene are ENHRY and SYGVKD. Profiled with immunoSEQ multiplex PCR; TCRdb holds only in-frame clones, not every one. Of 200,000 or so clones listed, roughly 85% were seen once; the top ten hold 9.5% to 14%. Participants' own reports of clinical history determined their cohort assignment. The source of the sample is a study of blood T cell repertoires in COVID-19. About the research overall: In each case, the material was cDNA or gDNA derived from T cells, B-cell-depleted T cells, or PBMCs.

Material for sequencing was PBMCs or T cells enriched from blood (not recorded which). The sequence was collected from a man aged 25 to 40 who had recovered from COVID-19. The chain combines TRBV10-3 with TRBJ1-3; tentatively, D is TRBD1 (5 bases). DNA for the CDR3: TGTGCCATCCGGGGGAGCTCTGGAAACACCATATATTTT. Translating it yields CAIRGSSGNTIYF.